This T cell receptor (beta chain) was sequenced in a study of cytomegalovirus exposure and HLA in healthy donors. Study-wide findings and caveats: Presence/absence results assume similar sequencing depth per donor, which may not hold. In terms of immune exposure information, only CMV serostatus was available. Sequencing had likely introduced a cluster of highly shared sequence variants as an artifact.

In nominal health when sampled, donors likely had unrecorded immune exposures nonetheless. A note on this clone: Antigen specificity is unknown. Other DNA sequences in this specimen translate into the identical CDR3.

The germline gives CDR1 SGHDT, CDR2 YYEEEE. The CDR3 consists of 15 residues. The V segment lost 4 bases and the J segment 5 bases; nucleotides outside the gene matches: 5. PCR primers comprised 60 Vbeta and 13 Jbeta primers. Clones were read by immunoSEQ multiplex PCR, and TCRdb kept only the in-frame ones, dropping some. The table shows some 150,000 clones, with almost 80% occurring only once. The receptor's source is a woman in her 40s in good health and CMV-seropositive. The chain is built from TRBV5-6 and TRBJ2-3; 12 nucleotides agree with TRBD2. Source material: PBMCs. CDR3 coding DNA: TGTGCCAGCAGCATACTAGCGGGGGGTATAGATACGCAGTATTTT. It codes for CASSILAGGIDTQYF.